This TCR beta chain is from a study of Graves' ophthalmopathy and Graves' hyperthyroidism. Overall study findings and caveats: Discrimination between ophthalmopathy and stable hyperthyroidism by a 13-signature model showed about 85% sensitivity and roughly 80% specificity.

Amplification targeted the TCR beta CDR3 regions, with RNA transcripts as the source material. The first round was an RT-PCR with HTBI primers, and the second round was a multiplex PCR. In TCRdb, the multiplex PCR reads were re-called with MiXCR into one record per CDR3 protein. The sample lists 350,000 to 400,000 distinct CDR3 sequences, over 15% seen once, with roughly 7% in the top ten. Other autoimmune diseases, uncontrolled infections, pregnancy and lactation each led to patient exclusion. Serum thyroxine and TRAb, along with clinical symptoms, thyroid ultrasound and orbital computed tomography, were what diagnosis relied on. Out of around 9.5 ml of fresh peripheral blood, PBMCs were obtained. The V gene lost 3 bases and the J gene lost 5 bases, with 14 bases spanning the gap. The CDR3 loop spans 14 amino acids. The germline gives CDR1 SGHVS, CDR2 FQNEAQ. A remark on this clonotype: Its antigen remains unknown.

The TCR originated in a woman between 18 and 30 years old with stable Graves' hyperthyroidism. The specimen was peripheral blood. The V and J genes are TRBV7-8 and TRBJ2-7, with TRBD1 as a possible D gene (7 bases). The DNA for the CDR3 is TGTGCCAGCAGCTTTTCAGGGGGGCTGAACGAGCAGTACTTC. Translation: CASSFSGGLNEQYF.